A selection of T cell receptor beta chains follows, all from one sample in a study of technical replicates of blood from a handful of donors. Some clones are missing from TCRdb's copy, which holds only in-frame ones; the method was immunoSEQ multiplex PCR. The sample lists tens of thousands of clones, roughly 93% seen once, with about 0.39% in the top ten. The sample consisted of T cells isolated from PBMCs. The source is a human donor in good health. The CDR3 runs from the conserved cysteine through the conserved F or W. D genes are given only for firm matches. The listing skips clone size in some rows; elsewhere it reads once, few, many or a size class.

medium-sized | TRBD1 | TRBJ2-7 | TRBV6-1 | TGTGCCAGCAGTGACGAGGGACAGGGCCCTTCCTACGAGCAGTACTTC | CASSDEGQGPSYEQYF
- | - | TRBJ2-7 | TRBV29-1 | TGCAGCGTTGGGGGTTTGCGTCGGCGGGACTCCTACGAGCAGTACTTC | CSVGGLRRRDSYEQYF
- | TRBD2 | TRBJ2-2 | TRBV19 | TGTGCCTCCCGGGAGGGACCTACCGGGGAGCTGTTTTTT | CASREGPTGELFF
- | TRBD1 | TRBJ1-1 | TRBV2 | TGTGCCAGCAGAGGGGACAGGGGGGGCACTGAAGCTTTCTTT | CASRGDRGGTEAFF
- | - | TRBJ1-5 | TRBV9 | TGTGCCAGCAGCGTAGGGCAGGGCCTCAATCAGCCCCAGCATTTT | CASSVGQGLNQPQHF
few | - | TRBJ1-1 | TRBV5-1 | TGCGCCAGCAGCGGAGGGGTGAACACTGAAGCTTTCTTT | CASSGGVNTEAFF
- | - | TRBJ2-4 | TRBV21-1 | TGTGCCAGCAGCAAAGCGGACTTAGCCAAAAACATTCAGTACTTC | CASSKADLAKNIQYF
- | - | TRBJ1-2 | TRBV21-1 | TGTGCCAGCACCAGGGGGCAGGGTGGCTACACCTTC | CASTRGQGGYTF
- | - | TRBJ2-3 | TRBV7-9 | TGTGCCAGCACCGCGGGGAGACACACAGATACGCAGTATTTT | CASTAGRHTDTQYF
once | - | TRBJ2-7 | TRBV5-1 | TGCGCCAGCAGCTTGAATACCCCAGGGTTGGGGTACGAGCAGTACTTC | CASSLNTPGLGYEQYF
- | - | TRBJ2-1 | TRBV7-9 | TGTGCCAGCAGCTTAGGCGACAATGAGCAGTTCTTC | CASSLGDNEQFF
once | - | TRBJ1-1 | TRBV29-1 | TGCAGCGTGGAACAGGGAGGAGGTGAAGCTTTCTTT | CSVEQGGGEAFF
- | - | TRBJ2-7 | TRBV5-4 | TGTGCCAGCAGCTACGACACCTTCTACGAGCAGTACTTC | CASSYDTFYEQYF
once | TRBD1 | TRBJ1-2 | TRBV13 | TGTGCCAGCAGCTGGGACAGAGGAGGATATGGCTACACCTTC | CASSWDRGGYGYTF
- | TRBD2 | TRBJ2-2 | TRBV6-5 | TGTGCCAGCAGTTACTGGGCTAGCGGGAGCTCCGGGGAGCTGTTTTTT | CASSYWASGSSGELFF
- | TRBD2 | TRBJ2-3 | TRBV7-7 | TGTGCCAGCAGCTTGGATATAGCGGGAGATACGCAGTATTTT | CASSLDIAGDTQYF
- | TRBD2 | TRBJ2-7 | TRBV7-9 | TGTGCCAGCATCTCACTTGGCGGGAGTAGGTACGAGCAGTACTTC | CASISLGGSRYEQYF
- | TRBD1 | TRBJ1-4 | TRBV19 | TGTGCCAGTAGTATTGCGTTTACGCCCGGGACAGGGGATGAAAAACTGTTTTTT | CASSIAFTPGTGDEKLFF
- | TRBD1 | TRBJ1-5 | TRBV19 | TGTGCCAGTAGTATCATCGTCCGGACAGGGTGGAATCAGCCCCAGCATTTT | CASSIIVRTGWNQPQHF
- | TRBD1 | TRBJ1-4 | TRBV7-8 | TGTGCCAGCAGCGACCGACAGGGTAGTGAAAAACTGTTTTTT | CASSDRQGSEKLFF
- | - | TRBJ2-5 | TRBV27 | TGTGCCAGCAGTTTTCCCCTATTCGAGGACCAGTACTTC | CASSFPLFEDQYF
- | - | TRBJ2-5 | TRBV2 | TGTGCCAGCAGCGTCCAAGAGACCCAGTACTTC | CASSVQETQYF
- | TRBD1 | TRBJ1-5 | TRBV4-2 | TGTGCCAGCAGCCATTCGGACAGGGCCTACGTTCAGCATTTT | CASSHSDRAYVQHF
- | - | TRBJ1-4 | TRBV28 | TGTGCCAGCAGTCGCGGGGGAGGAAAACTGTTTTTT | CASSRGGGKLFF
- | - | TRBJ1-1 | TRBV6-5 | TGTGCCAGCAGTTACAGTACGGGTAACACTGAAGCTTTCTTT | CASSYSTGNTEAFF
- | TRBD1 | TRBJ1-1 | TRBV5-6 | TGTGCCAGCAGCGAAACCGGGACAGGCTGGAACACTGAAGCTTTCTTT | CASSETGTGWNTEAFF
- | - | TRBJ2-7 | TRBV5-1 | TGCGCCAGCAGCCCCCGGGACTACGAGCAGTACTTC | CASSPRDYEQYF
- | - | TRBJ2-5 | TRBV19 | TGTGCCAGTAGTATCGACATAGAAGAGACCCAGTACTTC | CASSIDIEETQYF
- | TRBD2 | TRBJ2-7 | TRBV28 | TGTGCCAGCAGGCCTGCTAGCGGGAGCCACGAGCAGTACTTC | CASRPASGSHEQYF
- | TRBD2 | TRBJ2-1 | TRBV6-5 | TGTGCCAGCAGTATATCCACTAGCGGGTACAATGAGCAGTTCTTC | CASSISTSGYNEQFF
- | - | TRBJ1-2 | TRBV16 | TGTGCCAGCAGGCGACAGGAAGGCTACACCTTC | CASRRQEGYTF
- | - | TRBJ2-7 | TRBV5-6 | TGTGCCAGCAGCATGCGGGCGGTGGGGGCAAGGGAGCAGTACTTC | CASSMRAVGAREQYF
- | TRBD1 | TRBJ2-7 | TRBV5-1 | TGCGCCAGCAGCCTTACAGGGGGTTTTCCTTACGAGCAGTACTTC | CASSLTGGFPYEQYF
once | TRBD2 | TRBJ2-7 | TRBV28 | TGTGCCAGCAGGTCCATCGGACTAGCGGGGGGTTGGGAGCAGTACTTC | CASRSIGLAGGWEQYF
- | TRBD1 | TRBJ2-5 | TRBV5-8 | TGTGCCAGCAGCTCTCCGGGACAGATACAAGAGACCCAGTACTTC | CASSSPGQIQETQYF
- | TRBD1 | TRBJ1-3 | TRBV13 | TGTGCCAGCAGCTTATCCTTTCCCGACAGGGGGCAAAGAAACACCATATATTTT | CASSLSFPDRGQRNTIYF
- | - | TRBJ1-1 | TRBV5-6 | TGTGCCAGCAGCTTGGATTTAACACGGGGTATGAACACTGAAGCTTTCTTT | CASSLDLTRGMNTEAFF
- | TRBD1 | TRBJ1-1 | TRBV5-1 | TGCGCCAGCAGCCTCTCAATGCCGGGACAGGTGGAAGCTTTCTTT | CASSLSMPGQVEAFF
- | TRBD2 | TRBJ2-7 | TRBV29-1 | TGCAGCGCAAAACTAGCGGGAGAAGACGAGCAGTACTTC | CSAKLAGEDEQYF
- | TRBD1 | TRBJ1-1 | TRBV2 | TGTGCCAGCAGTCTAAGACAGGGCAACACTGAAGCTTTCTTT | CASSLRQGNTEAFF
- | - | TRBJ1-5 | TRBV29-1 | TGCAGCGCCGCTGGGGGGGCTGGTAGCAATCAGCCCCAGCATTTT | CSAAGGAGSNQPQHF
- | TRBD2 | TRBJ2-3 | TRBV2 | TGTGCCAGCAGTGAAGGGTGGCGGGAGATATCAGATACGCAGTATTTT | CASSEGWREISDTQYF
- | TRBD1 | TRBJ1-1 | TRBV29-1 | TGCAGCGTTGGAACAGGGGATGGCACTGAAGCTTTCTTT | CSVGTGDGTEAFF
- | TRBD1 | TRBJ2-7 | TRBV19 | TGTGCCAGTAGTGTTCGGGACAGCTACGAGCAGTACTTC | CASSVRDSYEQYF